These 29 T cell receptor beta chains came from one sample sequenced in a study of T cell responses to AZD1222 COVID-19 vaccine. Sequenced by immunoSEQ multiplex PCR; TCRdb stores in-frame clones only, minus some. Here the sample spans 130,000 or so clones, roughly 93% being singletons. The material sequenced was peripheral blood, taken on day 0 of MenACWY control vaccination. All receptors derive from an adult in good health.

The genes are TRBV18 and TRBJ1-5; D gene ambiguous. The V gene's germline CDR1 is KGHSH and CDR2 LQKENI. V lost 2 bases and J 2 bases, leaving 13 bases between the germline ends. The CDR3 is 16 residues long. The CDR3 DNA reads TGTGCCAGCTCACCATACGGCGCCGAGGGCAATCAGCCCCAGCATTTT. This sequence encodes CASSPYGAEGNQPQHF.

The chain employs TRBV6-2 or TRBV6-3 and TRBJ2-1; 10 bases are a match to TRBD2. Germline V gene sequence: CDR1 MNHEY, CDR2 SVGEGT. J gave up 8 bases and V 0 bases, and 7 bases lay outside the gene matches. CDR3 length equals 16 residues. CDR3 DNA sequence: TGTGCCAGCAGTTACTCGGCCGGGACTAGCGTTGATGAGCAGTTCTTC. This translates into CASSYSAGTSVDEQFF.

The genes are TRBV19 and TRBJ1-1; D is possibly TRBD1 (6 bases). V lost 3 bases, J lost 1 base, and 9 bases lay in between. Germline V CDR1 and CDR2: LNHDA, SQIVND (reference sequence). The CDR3 runs to 14 residues. The CDR3 region is CASSIGQTNTEAFF. The CDR3 region has the DNA TGTGCCAGTAGTATTGGACAGACGAACACTGAAGCTTTCTTT.

The chain recombines TRBV19 with TRBJ2-5; the D is unclear. Trimming took off 1 base at V and 2 bases at J, with 5 bases between the two ends. The CDR3 spans 13 residues. Germline V gene lookup returns CDR1 LNHDA and CDR2 SQIVND (reference sequence). The CDR3, as DNA: TGTGCCAGTAGTATAGGTGAACAAGAGACCCAGTACTTC. Protein product: CASSIGEQETQYF.

The chain combines TRBV28 with TRBJ1-2; D gene uncertain. V was cut by 3 bases and J by 2 bases, with 10 bases left in between. Germline loops: CDR1 MDHEN, CDR2 SYDVKM. This CDR3 comprises 14 residues. Here the CDR3 reads CASSLAFLNYGYTF. The CDR3 coding sequence is TGTGCCAGCAGTTTGGCGTTCCTCAACTATGGCTACACCTTC.

This rearrangement joins TRBV6-6 to TRBJ2-2; 8 positions match TRBD2. Germline CDR1 MNHNY, CDR2 SVGAGI (reference sequence). This CDR3 comprises 16 residues. V was pared by 10 bases and J by 6 bases, with 16 bases of the junction left unmatched. Here the CDR3 DNA reads TGTGCCACCAACATAAATGTGGTAGCGGGGCCCGGGGAGCTGTTTTTT. Protein sequence: CATNINVVAGPGELFF.

The gene calls are TRBV6-5 and TRBJ1-2; the D gene is possibly TRBD1 (6 bases). Germline CDR1 is MNHEY and CDR2 is SVGAGI. The V end lost 5 bases, the J end lost 6 bases, and 13 bases lay between the germline ends. This CDR3 comprises 13 residues. The CDR3 DNA reads TGTGCCAGCAGTATCCTTCAGGGGAATGGCTACACCTTC. Its protein product is CASSILQGNGYTF.

J is TRBJ2-3 and V is TRBV28; D is unresolved. Germline V lookup: CDR1 MDHEN, CDR2 SYDVKM. Trimming removed 4 bases from V and 0 bases from J, with 11 bases in between. This CDR3 contains 15 residues. CDR3 DNA: TGTGCCAGCAGTTCCCCTCCCCGCAGCACAGATACGCAGTATTTT. Its protein product is CASSSPPRSTDTQYF.

The chain links TRBV28 to TRBJ1-5, with D tentatively TRBD1 (5 bases). This CDR3 comprises 16 residues. The V gene lost 1 base and the J gene lost 1 base, with 11 bases spanning the gap. Germline CDR1 MDHEN, CDR2 SYDVKM. The CDR3 DNA is TGTGCCAGCAGTTTATTCTTTCGGGGGAGCAATCAGCCCCAGCATTTT. It translates to CASSLFFRGSNQPQHF. The full variable domain, its missing parts supplied by reference TRBV28 and TRBJ1-5, is DVKVTQSSRYLVKRTGEKVFLECVQDMDHENMFWYRQDPGLGLRLIYFSYDVKMKEKGDIPEGYSVSREKKERFSLILESASTNQTSMYLCASSLFFRGSNQPQHFGDGTRLSIL.

The J gene is TRBJ2-1, the V gene TRBV11-2; D ambiguous. CDR1 is SGHAT, CDR2 FQNNGV, per germline. The CDR3 has 13 amino acids. The V gene lost 0 bases and the J gene lost 9 bases, with 9 bases spanning the gap. The CDR3 sequence: CASSLDLSGEQFF. The DNA of the CDR3 is TGTGCCAGCAGCTTAGATCTGTCGGGTGAGCAGTTCTTC. The complete variable domain, with remaining parts taken from reference TRBV11-2 and TRBJ2-1, reads EAGVAQSPRYKIIEKRQSVAFWCNPISGHATLYWYQQILGQGPKLLIQFQNNGVVDDSQLPKDRFSAERLKGVDSTLKIQPAKLEDSAVYLCASSLDLSGEQFFGPGTRLTVL.

The chain is built from TRBV29-1 and TRBJ1-3, with a tentative D call TRBD1 (5 bases). The germline V gene encodes CDR1 SQVTM and CDR2 ANQGSEA. The CDR3 is 14 residues long. Trimming left V 7 bases short and J 0 bases short, with 13 bases between. The CDR3 DNA reads TGCAGCGCCAAGACAGCCGTCTCTGGAAACACCATATATTTT. It encodes CSAKTAVSGNTIYF.

V and J are TRBV7-2 and TRBJ1-5; D gene ambiguous. Trimming took off 3 bases at V and 0 bases at J, with 3 bases between the two ends. Germline V lookup: CDR1 SGHTA, CDR2 FQGNSA. The CDR3 is 13 amino acids. In DNA, the CDR3 is TGTGCCAGCAGCTTTTATAGCAATCAGCCCCAGCATTTT. It codes for CASSFYSNQPQHF.

The chain combines TRBV5-1 with TRBJ2-7; the match to TRBD1 covers 10 bases. Germline trimming cut 3 bases from V and 3 bases from J; bases unmatched to any gene: 3. There are 14 residues in the CDR3. The germline CDR1 and CDR2 sequences are SGHRS and YFSETQ. The DNA for the CDR3 is TGCGCCAGCAGCTCGGGACAGGGGATCTACGAGCAGTACTTC. It codes for CASSSGQGIYEQYF.

The chain is built from TRBV11-2 and TRBJ1-6; D call uncertain. This CDR3 has 16 residues. Germline CDR1 reads SGHAT; CDR2 reads FQNNGV. V was clipped by 0 bases and J by 7 bases, with 13 bases between them. CDR3 protein: CASSLDGGQLNSPLHF. The CDR3 nucleotides are TGTGCCAGCAGCTTAGATGGCGGGCAGCTAAATTCACCCCTCCACTTT.

This clone was seen only once. The V and J genes are TRBV2 and TRBJ1-2; D not certain. This CDR3 contains 14 residues. Trimming removed 7 bases from V and 4 bases from J, with 16 bases in between. Germline assignment: CDR1 SNHLY and CDR2 FYNNEI. The CDR3 sequence is CASTQIGIRYGYTF. CDR3 in DNA: TGTGCCAGCACCCAGATAGGGATTCGCTATGGCTACACCTTC.

This rearrangement joins TRBV29-1 to TRBJ1-2; 10 nucleotides match TRBD1. V shed 2 bases, J shed 6 bases, and the junction held 9 bases outside the gene matches. Germline CDR1 SQVTM, CDR2 ANQGSEA. The CDR3 runs to 15 residues. CDR3 DNA sequence: TGCAGCGTTGAAATCACCGGGACAGGGGTAAATGGCTACACCTTC. Translated: CSVEITGTGVNGYTF.

The V and J genes are TRBV5-1 and TRBJ2-5; D is uncertain. The CDR3 spans 12 residues. The germline gives CDR1 SGHRS, CDR2 YFSETQ. V lost 2 bases to trimming and J lost 5 bases, with 7 bases between them. In nucleotides, the CDR3 is TGCGCCAGCAGCTTACCGGAGGAGACCCAGTACTTC. This gives the protein CASSLPEETQYF.

This chain links TRBV7-6 with TRBJ1-3; 7 bases map to TRBD1. CDR3 length equals 16 residues. V lost 5 bases and J lost 0; bases outside the gene matches: 7. Germline V gives CDR1 SGHVS, CDR2 FNYEAQ. CDR3: CASSPGTVVSGNTIYF. As DNA, the CDR3 is TGTGCCAGCAGCCCCGGGACAGTCGTCTCTGGAAACACCATATATTTT.

The chain has TRBV19 and TRBJ1-6, with D possibly matching TRBD1 (5 bases). The germline CDR1 and CDR2 sequences are LNHDA and SQIVND (reference sequence). The CDR3 has 15 amino acids. V lost 5 bases and J lost 10, with 18 bases in between. CDR3 nucleotide sequence: TGTGCCAGTAGTGTGATGGGCAGGGCGGCGTCACCCCTCCACTTT. Protein product: CASSVMGRAASPLHF.

The V and J genes are TRBV24-1 and TRBJ1-3; no clear D gene. V was shortened by 5 bases and J by 0 bases, with 7 bases between the two germline ends. The CDR3 runs to 14 residues. Germline-derived CDR1 and CDR2 are KGHDR and SFDVKD. CDR3 amino acids: CATSGHVSGNTIYF. In DNA form, the CDR3 reads TGTGCCACCAGTGGACACGTCTCTGGAAACACCATATATTTT.

The rearrangement joins TRBV12-3 or TRBV12-4 to TRBJ1-1, with no clear D. The V gene lost 5 bases and the J gene lost 4 bases, with 11 bases spanning the gap. The CDR3 has 13 amino acids. The DNA for the CDR3 is TGTGCCAGCAGTCAAAGGGTGGGCACTGAAGCTTTCTTT. Translated, it gives CASSQRVGTEAFF.

This rearrangement joins TRBV9 to TRBJ1-1; D unresolved. Germline CDR1 reads SGDLS; CDR2 reads YYNGEE. CDR3 size: 14 residues. Trimming left V 0 bases short and J 1 base short, with 7 bases between. CDR3 nucleotides: TGTGCCAGCAGCGTAGGTTGGGGGAACACTGAAGCTTTCTTT. Amino acids: CASSVGWGNTEAFF.

The chain carries TRBV5-1 and TRBJ1-4; D is ambiguous. Germline CDR1 reads SGHRS; CDR2 reads YFSETQ. Trimming stripped 4 bases from V and 7 bases from J, with 17 bases between. The CDR3 extends over 15 amino acids. The CDR3 reads CASSNYPTPAEKLFF. The CDR3 DNA is TGCGCCAGCAGCAACTACCCGACTCCTGCTGAAAAACTGTTTTTT.

J is TRBJ1-1 and V is TRBV7-8; D remains ambiguous. The CDR3 consists of 15 residues. Germline lookup yields CDR1 SGHVS and CDR2 FQNEAQ. V lost 1 base, J lost 0 bases, and 9 bases lay in between. This CDR3 is CASSLVGVMNTEAFF. The DNA for the CDR3 is TGTGCCAGCAGCTTAGTTGGGGTAATGAACACTGAAGCTTTCTTT. The variable domain in full, completed from reference TRBV7-8 and TRBJ1-1, reads GAGVSQSPRYKVAKRGQDVALRCDPISGHVSLFWYQQALGQGPEFLTYFQNEAQLDKSGLPSDRFFAERPEGSVSTLKIQRTQQEDSAVYLCASSLVGVMNTEAFFGQGTRLTVV.

The gene calls are TRBV25-1 and TRBJ1-3; D is unclear. CDR3 size: 16 residues. The germline gives CDR1 MGHDK, CDR2 SYGVNS. Trimming stripped 2 bases from V and 3 bases from J, with 14 bases between. The CDR3: CASSEPGILNGNTIYF. The CDR3 coding sequence is TGTGCCAGCAGTGAACCTGGAATCCTCAATGGAAACACCATATATTTT.

The gene calls are TRBV27 and TRBJ1-1, with D unclear. Germline values: CDR1 MNHEY, CDR2 SMNVEV (reference sequence). Deletions cut 3 bases from V and 1 base from J, with 9 bases between. The CDR3 covers 14 residues. CDR3 nucleotides: TGTGCCAGCAGTTTTTATGCAGGGAACACTGAAGCTTTCTTT. Its translation: CASSFYAGNTEAFF.

The chain combines TRBV7-9 with TRBJ2-3; D gene uncertain. The V end lost 1 base, the J end lost 5 bases, and 13 bases lay between the germline ends. The CDR3 runs 15 residues. In germline, CDR1 is SEHNR, CDR2 FQNEAQ (reference sequence). CDR3 in DNA: TGTGCCAGCAGCTTAGTTGCCAGGCCTAAAGATACGCAGTATTTT. It is translated as CASSLVARPKDTQYF.

The rearrangement uses TRBV11-1 and TRBJ1-1; maybe TRBD1 (5 bases). The ends were cut back, 5 bases at V and 1 base at J, with 11 bases in the middle. Germline values: CDR1 SGHAT, CDR2 FQDESV (reference sequence). CDR3 length: 14 residues. CDR3 in amino acids: CASSPYDRNTEAFF. The CDR3 nucleotides read TGTGCCAGCAGCCCCTACGACAGGAACACTGAAGCTTTCTTT.

A few counts support this clone. V usage is TRBV7-9 and J usage is TRBJ2-7, with D uncertain. Trimming stripped 4 bases from V and 6 bases from J, with 13 bases between. The germline gives CDR1 SEHNR, CDR2 FQNEAQ (reference sequence). This CDR3 has 13 amino acids. The CDR3: CASSSGSAGEQYF. The CDR3 DNA follows: TGTGCCAGCAGCTCAGGCAGCGCCGGCGAGCAGTACTTC.